The 30 T cell receptor beta chains below come from one sample, sequenced in a study of cytomegalovirus exposure and HLA in healthy donors (dated by TCRdb to about 2017). The protocol used for the library was the immunoSEQ multiplex PCR assay. TCRdb limited this immuneACCESS table to in-frame rearrangements with V and J called. A share of clones is missing; checked studies link under half to unresolved V genes, and the rest is unexplained. Within this sample are around 190,000 clones, with around 85% of them counted one time only. 15% to 20% of the sample belongs to the ten largest clones. Sample: PBMCs. The receptors here all came from a man younger than 35 in good health and CMV-seropositive.

V and J are TRBV5-1 and TRBJ2-1; 7 positions agree with TRBD2. The CDR3 sequence is 15 residues long. CDR1 and CDR2 (germline): SGHRS, YFSETQ. V lost 0 bases, J lost 8 bases, and 8 bases stayed unmatched. The CDR3 here is CASSLGSGEVHEQFF. The CDR3 bases are TGCGCCAGCAGCTTGGGGAGCGGGGAGGTTCATGAGCAGTTCTTC.

V gene TRBV13 combines with J gene TRBJ2-7; D gene ambiguous. The CDR3 totals 12 residues. Germline CDR1 reads PRHDT; CDR2 reads FYEKMQ (reference sequence). The V end lost 5 bases, the J end lost 6 bases, and 11 bases lay between the germline ends. CDR3 DNA: TGTGCCAGCAGCCCCGGAGCAACCGAGCAGTACTTC. Its translation is CASSPGATEQYF.

The rearrangement joins TRBV5-4 to TRBJ2-5; 7 nucleotides match TRBD2. V shed 0 bases and J 5 bases; nucleotides not matched to a gene: 1. The germline CDR1 and CDR2 sequences are SGHNT and YYREEE (reference sequence). The CDR3 is 13 amino acids. The CDR3 DNA is TGTGCCAGCAGCTTGGGGCGGGAGGAGACCCAGTACTTC. It specifies CASSLGREETQYF.

The chain combines TRBV2 with TRBJ1-2; 7 bases line up with TRBD1. The CDR3 contains 12 residues. The V gene's germline CDR1 is SNHLY and CDR2 FYNNEI. J lost 8 bases, V lost 10 bases, and 10 bases had no gene match. CDR3: CATSGQAVGYTF. The CDR3, as DNA: TGTGCCACCTCCGGACAGGCGGTGGGCTACACCTTC.

V is TRBV28 and J is TRBJ1-2, with TRBD1 matching 8 bases. With 5 bases clipped from V and 8 bases from J, the junction kept 7 bases outside the gene matches. The CDR3 runs to 13 residues. Germline V gene sequence: CDR1 MDHEN, CDR2 SYDVKM. CDR3 sequence (DNA): TGTGCCAGCAGTAGTGGACAGGGTCAAGGCTACACCTTC. Its protein product is CASSSGQGQGYTF.

About this clone: This may come from a read error, since a much larger clone is one base off. J is TRBJ2-7 and V is TRBV27; the match to TRBD1 covers 8 bases. Germline loops: CDR1 MNHEY, CDR2 SMNVEV (reference sequence). Losses at the gene ends were 5 bases for V and 5 bases for J; bases not matched to a gene: 11. The CDR3 runs to 15 residues. The CDR3 sequence is CASSPGQDLPHEQYF. CDR3 nucleotide sequence: TGTGCCAGCAGTCCGGGACAGGACCTCCCCCACGAGCAGTACTTC.

This clone was detected only once. The J gene is TRBJ1-1, the V gene TRBV7-9, with D tentatively TRBD1 (6 bases). This CDR3 region has 14 residues. In germline, CDR1 is SEHNR, CDR2 FQNEAQ (reference sequence). Trimming took 1 base from V and 4 from J, leaving 10 bases between them. CDR3 loop: CASSLGGLGTEAFF. The CDR3 DNA reads TGTGCCAGCAGCTTAGGGGGGCTGGGCACTGAAGCTTTCTTT.

The chain employs TRBV4-1 and TRBJ1-1, with 7 nucleotides matching TRBD1. Per the germline V gene, CDR1 is MGHRA and CDR2 is YSYEKL. This CDR3 is built from 15 residues. V was pared by 0 bases and J by 4 bases, with 5 bases of the junction left unmatched. The CDR3 sequence: CASSQEGQGGTEAFF. CDR3 nucleotide sequence: TGCGCCAGCAGCCAAGAGGGGCAGGGGGGCACTGAAGCTTTCTTT.

This clone appeared a few times. The rearrangement uses TRBV28 and TRBJ1-5; D is unresolved. Germline-derived CDR1 and CDR2 are MDHEN and SYDVKM. CDR3 length: 14 amino acids. With 3 bases removed from V and 3 bases from J, the gap between germline ends came to 9 bases. The CDR3 DNA is TGTGCCAGCAGTTTGGCCGCTTACAATCAGCCCCAGCATTTT. Its protein product is CASSLAAYNQPQHF.

The rearrangement joins TRBV5-1 to TRBJ1-2; 9 nucleotides agree with TRBD1. Losses at the gene ends were 0 bases for V and 7 bases for J; bases not matched to a gene: 7. Germline loops: CDR1 SGHRS, CDR2 YFSETQ. There are 15 residues in the CDR3. The CDR3 DNA is TGCGCCAGCAGCTTGGACAACAGGGGGCGCCTTGGCTACACCTTC. Residues: CASSLDNRGRLGYTF.

The V call is TRBV28, the J call TRBJ2-3, with D tentatively TRBD2 (6 bases). Trimming cost V 6 bases and J 0 bases, with 16 bases left between them. CDR3 size: 16 residues. Germline values: CDR1 MDHEN, CDR2 SYDVKM. CDR3 protein: CASRGSGETSTDTQYF. As DNA, the CDR3 is TGTGCCAGCAGAGGGTCGGGAGAAACTAGCACAGATACGCAGTATTTT.

The chain is built from TRBV7-9 and TRBJ1-1; D uncertain. V lost 5 bases, J lost 5 bases, and 18 bases lay in between. The CDR3 has 15 amino acids. The germline V gene has CDR1 SEHNR and CDR2 FQNEAQ (reference sequence). The CDR3 bases are TGTGCCAGCAGCGGGGTGGGGAGCCCGGGGACTGAAGCTTTCTTT. It yields the protein CASSGVGSPGTEAFF. The full variable domain, completed using reference TRBV7-9 and TRBJ1-1, is DTGVSQNPRHKITKRGQNVTFRCDPISEHNRLYWYRQTLGQGPEFLTYFQNEAQLEKSRLLSDRFSAERPKGSFSTLEIQRTEQGDSAMYLCASSGVGSPGTEAFFGQGTRLTVV.

The chain is built from TRBV7-6 and TRBJ2-7, with TRBD1 identical over 9 bases. Per germline, CDR1 SGHVS and CDR2 FNYEAQ. Trimming at V came to 10 bases and at J to 2 bases, leaving 9 bases not matched to a gene. This CDR3 spans 14 amino acids. The CDR3 nucleotides read TGTGCCACCTCCTCCGGGACAGGGACCTACGAGCAGTACTTC. Residues: CATSSGTGTYEQYF.

This clone occurred once. CDR3 sequence: CASSLRGTPGAPNTGELFF. In DNA form, the CDR3 reads TGCGCCAGCAGCTTGAGGGGAACGCCAGGGGCCCCGAACACCGGGGAGCTGTTTTTT. The rearrangement links TRBV5-1 to TRBJ2-2, with D tentatively TRBD1 (6 bases). V was pared by 1 base and J by 0 bases, with 19 bases between. Germline CDR1 SGHRS, CDR2 YFSETQ. The CDR3 runs 19 residues.

This clone was found many times. This chain joins TRBV19 and TRBJ1-4; no reliable D call. The CDR3 runs to 15 residues. V dropped 3 bases and J dropped 7 bases, with 15 bases sitting between them. The germline CDR1 and CDR2 sequences are LNHDA and SQIVND (reference sequence). In DNA, the CDR3 is TGTGCCAGTAGTATCGGGTCCCACGAGATTGAAAAACTGTTTTTT. It codes for CASSIGSHEIEKLFF.

This sequence joins TRBV7-9 and TRBJ2-5; D is unclear. The V and J ends lost 2 bases and 1 base respectively, with 5 bases between them. Germline V lookup: CDR1 SEHNR, CDR2 FQNEAQ (reference sequence). The CDR3 contains 13 residues. As DNA, the CDR3 is TGTGCCAGCAGCTTACCGTCCCAAGAGACCCAGTACTTC. Amino acid sequence: CASSLPSQETQYF.

This clone was recorded once. V usage is TRBV28 and J usage is TRBJ1-2; the D gene is possibly TRBD1 (5 bases). Germline V CDR1 and CDR2: MDHEN, SYDVKM. The length of the CDR3 is 13 residues. Trimming removed 2 bases at V and 5 bases at J, with 9 bases between. The CDR3, as DNA: TGTGCCAGCAGTTTAAGCGGGGGATATGGCTACACCTTC. This gives the protein CASSLSGGYGYTF.

The V call is TRBV6-1, the J call TRBJ2-1; D might be TRBD1 (6 bases). This CDR3 comprises 13 residues. Trimming shortened V by 5 bases and J by 6 bases, and 11 bases separated the two germline ends. CDR1 is MNHNS, CDR2 SASEGT, per germline. The CDR3 here is CASSYQGFNEQFF. The DNA for the CDR3 is TGTGCCAGCAGTTATCAGGGGTTCAATGAGCAGTTCTTC.

This clone has just one count. CDR3 residues: CASSFDRASPYGYTF. CDR3 DNA: TGTGCCAGCAGTTTCGACAGGGCCTCCCCCTATGGCTACACCTTC. The chain has TRBV28 and TRBJ1-2, with 7 bases lining up with TRBD1. The germline V gene has CDR1 MDHEN and CDR2 SYDVKM. J lost 4 bases, V lost 3 bases, and 8 bases had no gene match. The CDR3 runs 15 residues.

V is TRBV27 and J is TRBJ2-1, with D unresolved. Between the trimmed V and J ends, which lost 6 bases and 0 bases, there was a span of 18 bases. This CDR3 comprises 17 residues. Germline CDR1 reads MNHEY; CDR2 reads SMNVEV (reference sequence). CDR3 DNA: TGTGCCAGCAGGAGAGGTCGTGCGCTTAGCTCCTACAATGAGCAGTTCTTC. Translation: CASRRGRALSSYNEQFF.

The V and J genes are TRBV5-1 and TRBJ2-5; TRBD1 aligns across 8 bases. The CDR3 extends over 15 amino acids. The trim removed 2 bases at V and 4 bases at J, leaving 7 bases unmatched. The germline gives CDR1 SGHRS, CDR2 YFSETQ. CDR3 region: CASSLGGQGRETQYF. The CDR3 nucleotides read TGCGCCAGCAGCTTAGGTGGACAGGGCCGAGAGACCCAGTACTTC.

The rearrangement links TRBV7-8 to TRBJ2-7; possibly TRBD2 for D (6 bases). The CDR3 covers 15 residues. In germline, CDR1 is SGHVS, CDR2 FQNEAQ. V was clipped by 5 bases and J by 6 bases, with 20 bases between them. This CDR3 is CASSPTGTGPSEQYF. CDR3 sequence (DNA): TGTGCCAGCAGCCCCACCGGGACTGGTCCATCCGAGCAGTACTTC.

This clone has only a few counts. Here the CDR3 reads CAWGEGYGYTF. The CDR3 nucleotides read TGTGCCTGGGGAGAGGGCTATGGCTACACCTTC. This chain joins TRBV30 and TRBJ1-2, with no clear D. Germline V gives CDR1 GTSNPN, CDR2 SVGIG (reference sequence). This CDR3 is built from 11 residues. The V gene lost 5 bases and the J gene lost 4 bases, with 8 bases spanning the gap.

This clone occurred once. The chain couples TRBV10-3 to TRBJ2-1; 12 bases align to TRBD2. The CDR3 consists of 15 residues. Germline CDR1 reads ENHRY; CDR2 reads SYGVKD. The J segment lost 7 bases and the V segment lost 6 bases, leaving 7 bases of the junction unmatched. The CDR3 nucleotides are TGTGCCATCAGACCTATGACTAGCGGGGGTAATGAGCAGTTCTTC. Translated, it gives CAIRPMTSGGNEQFF.

This clone was picked up a small number of times. V and J are TRBV28 and TRBJ1-2; weak D call: TRBD1 (5 bases). CDR1 is MDHEN and CDR2 is SYDVKM in the germline V gene. The CDR3 totals 15 residues. The ends were cut back, 6 bases at V and 4 bases at J, with 18 bases in the middle. In DNA form, the CDR3 reads TGTGCCAGCAGGGACACTGAGGAGTCTACCTATGGCTACACCTTC. The encoded protein is CASRDTEESTYGYTF.

The V call is TRBV18, the J call TRBJ2-4; no firm D call. V lost 1 base and J 8 bases, leaving 12 bases between the germline ends. Per germline, CDR1 KGHSH and CDR2 LQKENI. The length of the CDR3 is 14 residues. The CDR3 DNA reads TGTGCCAGCTCACCACTAGCCCAAGGTGACATTCAGTACTTC. It codes for CASSPLAQGDIQYF.

This chain uses TRBV12-5 with TRBJ2-2; D possibly corresponds to TRBD2 (6 bases). CDR1 is LGHNT and CDR2 is FRNRAP in the germline V gene. Trimming removed 7 bases at V and 0 bases at J, with 12 bases between. The CDR3 length is 15 residues. This chain's CDR3 is CASAQGLSNTGELFF. The DNA for the CDR3 is TGTGCTAGTGCCCAAGGACTATCGAACACCGGGGAGCTGTTTTTT.

Details on this clone: This sample includes further DNA sequences coding for the same CDR3. The V and J genes are TRBV29-1 and TRBJ2-7; TRBD1 might be the D (6 bases). The germline V gene encodes CDR1 SQVTM and CDR2 ANQGSEA. V lost 3 bases to trimming and J lost 4 bases, with 13 bases between them. The CDR3 consists of 13 residues. CDR3 amino acids: CSVENSQGYEQYF. The CDR3 region has the DNA TGCAGCGTTGAGAATTCACAGGGTTACGAGCAGTACTTC.

The CDR3 here is CASRFSGKQETQYF. The CDR3, as DNA: TGTGCCAGCAGGTTTAGCGGGAAGCAAGAGACCCAGTACTTC. V is TRBV25-1 and J is TRBJ2-5; TRBD2 matches 8 bases. The CDR3 consists of 14 residues. The trim removed 6 bases at V and 2 bases at J, leaving 5 bases unmatched. Germline loops: CDR1 MGHDK, CDR2 SYGVNS.

This clone appeared many times. The sample has other DNA sequences that encode this CDR3 too. The V gene is TRBV2, the J gene TRBJ2-5; 8 bases fit TRBD2. Losses at the gene ends were 7 bases for V and 2 bases for J; bases not matched to a gene: 3. In germline, CDR1 is SNHLY, CDR2 FYNNEI. The CDR3 extends over 13 amino acids. The CDR3 bases are TGTGCCAGCACACGGGGGGGTCAAGAGACCCAGTACTTC. Amino acids: CASTRGGQETQYF.